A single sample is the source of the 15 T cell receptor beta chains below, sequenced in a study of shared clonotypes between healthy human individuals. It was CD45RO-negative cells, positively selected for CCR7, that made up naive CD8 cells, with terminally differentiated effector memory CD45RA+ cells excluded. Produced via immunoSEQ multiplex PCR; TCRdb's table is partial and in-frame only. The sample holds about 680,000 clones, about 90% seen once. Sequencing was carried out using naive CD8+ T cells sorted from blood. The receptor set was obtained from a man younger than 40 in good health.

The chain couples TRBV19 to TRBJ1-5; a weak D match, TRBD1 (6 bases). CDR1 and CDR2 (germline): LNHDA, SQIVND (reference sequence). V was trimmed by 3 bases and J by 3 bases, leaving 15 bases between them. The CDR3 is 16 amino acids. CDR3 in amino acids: CASSIVGGSPNQPQHF. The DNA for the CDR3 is TGTGCCAGTAGTATTGTTGGGGGCTCTCCCAATCAGCCCCAGCATTTT.

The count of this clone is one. In nucleotides, the CDR3 is TGTGCCAGCAGTGATGTCGAGACAGGTTTTAACACAGATACGCAGTATTTT. It translates to CASSDVETGFNTDTQYF. The chain has TRBV27 and TRBJ2-3; possible D gene TRBD1, 6 bases. Deletions cut 5 bases from V and 2 bases from J, with 20 bases between. Germline values: CDR1 MNHEY, CDR2 SMNVEV (reference sequence). The CDR3 is 17 amino acids.

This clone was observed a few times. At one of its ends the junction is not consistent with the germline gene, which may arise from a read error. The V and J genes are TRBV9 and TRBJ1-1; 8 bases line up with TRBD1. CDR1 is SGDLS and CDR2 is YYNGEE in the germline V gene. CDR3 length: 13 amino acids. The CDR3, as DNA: TGTGCCAGCAGCGGATTCCAGGGGGCTGAGGCTTTCTTT. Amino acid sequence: CASSGFQGAEAFF.

Here the CDR3 reads CASSPSVTDYYGYTF. CDR3 bases: TGTGCCAGCAGCCCCTCCGTGACAGACTACTATGGCTACACCTTC. V and J are TRBV13 and TRBJ1-2; perhaps TRBD1 as D (5 bases). Trimming pared 5 bases from V and 3 bases from J, leaving 16 bases between. Looked up from germline, CDR1 is PRHDT and CDR2 is FYEKMQ (reference sequence). The CDR3 has 15 residues. Drawing the rest from reference TRBV13 and TRBJ1-2, the complete variable domain is AAGVIQSPRHLIKEKRETATLKCYPIPRHDTVYWYQQGPGQDPQFLISFYEKMQSDKGSIPDRFSAQQFSDYHSELNMSSLELGDSALYFCASSPSVTDYYGYTFGSGTRLTVV.

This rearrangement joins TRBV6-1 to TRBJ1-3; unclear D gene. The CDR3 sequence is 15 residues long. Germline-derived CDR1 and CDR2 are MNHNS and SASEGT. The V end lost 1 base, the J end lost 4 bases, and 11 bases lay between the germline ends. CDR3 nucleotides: TGTGCCAGCAGTGAAGGTCGGAGGGCGGGAAACACCATATATTTT. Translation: CASSEGRRAGNTIYF.

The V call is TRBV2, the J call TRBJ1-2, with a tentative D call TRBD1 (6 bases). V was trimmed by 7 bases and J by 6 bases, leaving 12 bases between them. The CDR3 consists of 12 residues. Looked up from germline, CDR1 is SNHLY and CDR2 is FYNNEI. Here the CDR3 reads CASTDRTDGYTF. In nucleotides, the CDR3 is TGTGCCAGCACCGACAGGACAGATGGCTACACCTTC.

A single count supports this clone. The CDR3 DNA reads as TGTGCCAGCAGTTTGGGGGTCACTGAAGCTTTCTTT. Its translation is CASSLGVTEAFF. The chain carries TRBV6-6 and TRBJ1-1, with D tentatively TRBD1 (5 bases). Looked up from germline, CDR1 is MNHNY and CDR2 is SVGAGI (reference sequence). The V end lost 4 bases, the J end lost 4 bases, and 7 bases lay between the germline ends. This CDR3 is built from 12 residues.

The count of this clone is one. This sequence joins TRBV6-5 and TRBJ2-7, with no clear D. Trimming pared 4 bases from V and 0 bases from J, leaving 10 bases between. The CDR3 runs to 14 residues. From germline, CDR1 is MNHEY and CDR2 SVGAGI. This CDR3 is CASSSSGSSYEQYF. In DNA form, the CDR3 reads TGTGCCAGCAGTTCTTCTGGCAGCTCCTACGAGCAGTACTTC.

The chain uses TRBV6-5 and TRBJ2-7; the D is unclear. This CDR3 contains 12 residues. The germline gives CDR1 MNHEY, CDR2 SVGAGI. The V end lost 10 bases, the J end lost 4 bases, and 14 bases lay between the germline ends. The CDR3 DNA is TGTGCCACCGGACCCGAAAGATACGAGCAGTACTTC. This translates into CATGPERYEQYF.

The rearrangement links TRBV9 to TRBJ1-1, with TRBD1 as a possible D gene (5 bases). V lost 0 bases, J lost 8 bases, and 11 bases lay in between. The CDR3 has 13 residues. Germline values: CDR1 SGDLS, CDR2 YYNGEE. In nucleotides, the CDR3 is TGTGCCAGCAGCGTAGTTGGGACGTCAGAAGCTTTCTTT. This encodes CASSVVGTSEAFF.

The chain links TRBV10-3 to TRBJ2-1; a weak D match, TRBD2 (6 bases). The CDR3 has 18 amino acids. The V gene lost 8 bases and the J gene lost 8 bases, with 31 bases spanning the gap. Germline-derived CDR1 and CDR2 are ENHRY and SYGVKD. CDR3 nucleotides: TGTGCCATCGGTTTGCCTACCAGTTCGCCCGTATCGGGAGATGAGCAGTTCTTC. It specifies CAIGLPTSSPVSGDEQFF.

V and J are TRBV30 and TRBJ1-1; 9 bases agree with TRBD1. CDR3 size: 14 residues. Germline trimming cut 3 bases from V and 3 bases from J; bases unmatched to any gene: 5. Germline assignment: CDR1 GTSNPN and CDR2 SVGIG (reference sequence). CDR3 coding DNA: TGTGCCTGGAGCCCGGGACAGGGAGACACTGAAGCTTTCTTT. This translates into CAWSPGQGDTEAFF.

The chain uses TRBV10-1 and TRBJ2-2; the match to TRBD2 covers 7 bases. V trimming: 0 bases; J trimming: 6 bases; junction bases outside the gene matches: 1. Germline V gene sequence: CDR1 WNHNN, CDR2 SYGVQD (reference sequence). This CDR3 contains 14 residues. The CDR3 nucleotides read TGCGCCAGCAGTGAGTCTAGCGGGCCCGGGGAGCTGTTTTTT. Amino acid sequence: CASSESSGPGELFF.

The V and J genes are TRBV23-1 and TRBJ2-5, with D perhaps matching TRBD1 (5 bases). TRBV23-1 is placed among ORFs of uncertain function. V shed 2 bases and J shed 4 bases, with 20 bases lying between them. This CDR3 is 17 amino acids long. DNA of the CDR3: TGCGCCAGCAGTCAAAAAGGGCGGACACGGATGGGAGAGACCCAGTACTTC. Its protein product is CASSQKGRTRMGETQYF.

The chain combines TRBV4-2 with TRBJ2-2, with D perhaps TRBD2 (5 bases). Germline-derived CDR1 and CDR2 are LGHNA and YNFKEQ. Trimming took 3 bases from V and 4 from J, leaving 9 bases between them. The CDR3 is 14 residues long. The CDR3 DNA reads TGTGCCAGCAGCCATCAACTAGGCACCGGGGAGCTGTTTTTT. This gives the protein CASSHQLGTGELFF.